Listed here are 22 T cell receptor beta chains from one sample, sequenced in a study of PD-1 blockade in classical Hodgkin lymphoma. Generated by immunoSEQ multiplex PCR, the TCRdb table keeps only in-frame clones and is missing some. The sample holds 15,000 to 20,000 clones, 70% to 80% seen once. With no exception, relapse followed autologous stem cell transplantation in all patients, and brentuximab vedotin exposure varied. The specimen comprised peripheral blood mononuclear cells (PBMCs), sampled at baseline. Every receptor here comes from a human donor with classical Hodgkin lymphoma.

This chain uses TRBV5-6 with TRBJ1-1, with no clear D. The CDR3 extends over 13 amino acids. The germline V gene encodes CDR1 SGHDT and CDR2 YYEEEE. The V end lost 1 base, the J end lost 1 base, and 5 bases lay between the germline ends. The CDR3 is CASSLSRNTEAFF. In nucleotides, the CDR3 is TGTGCCAGCAGCTTGAGTAGGAACACTGAAGCTTTCTTT.

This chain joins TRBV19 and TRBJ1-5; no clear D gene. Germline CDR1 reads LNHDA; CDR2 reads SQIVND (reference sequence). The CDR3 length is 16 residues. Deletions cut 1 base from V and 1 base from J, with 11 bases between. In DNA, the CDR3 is TGTGCCAGTAGTATAGTGCCGGGTTGGAGCAATCAGCCCCAGCATTTT. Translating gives CASSIVPGWSNQPQHF.

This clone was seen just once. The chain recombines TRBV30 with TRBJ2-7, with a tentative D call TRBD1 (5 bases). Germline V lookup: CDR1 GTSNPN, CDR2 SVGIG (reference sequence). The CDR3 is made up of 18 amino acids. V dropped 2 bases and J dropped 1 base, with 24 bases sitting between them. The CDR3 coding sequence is TGTGCCTGGAGTCCGACACCCCCGACAGACCGAATTTCCTACGAGCAGTACTTC. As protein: CAWSPTPPTDRISYEQYF.

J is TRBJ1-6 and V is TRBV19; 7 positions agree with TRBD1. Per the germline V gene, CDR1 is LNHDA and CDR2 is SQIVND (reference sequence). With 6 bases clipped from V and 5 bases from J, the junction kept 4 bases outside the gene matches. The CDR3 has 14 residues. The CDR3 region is CASRTGTDNSPLHF. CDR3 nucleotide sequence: TGTGCCAGTAGGACCGGGACAGATAATTCACCCCTCCACTTT.

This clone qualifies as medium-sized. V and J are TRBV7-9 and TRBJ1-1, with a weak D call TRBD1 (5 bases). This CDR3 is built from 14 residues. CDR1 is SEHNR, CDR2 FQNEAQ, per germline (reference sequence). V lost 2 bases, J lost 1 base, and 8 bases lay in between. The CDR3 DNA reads TGTGCCAGCAGCTTAACGCAGGGGAACACTGAAGCTTTCTTT. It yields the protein CASSLTQGNTEAFF.

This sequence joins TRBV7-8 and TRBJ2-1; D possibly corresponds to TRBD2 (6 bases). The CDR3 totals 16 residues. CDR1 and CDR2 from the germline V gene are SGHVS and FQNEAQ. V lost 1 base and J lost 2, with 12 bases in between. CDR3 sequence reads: CASSLVPGVTYNEQFF. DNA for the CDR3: TGTGCCAGCAGCTTAGTGCCGGGGGTCACCTACAATGAGCAGTTCTTC.

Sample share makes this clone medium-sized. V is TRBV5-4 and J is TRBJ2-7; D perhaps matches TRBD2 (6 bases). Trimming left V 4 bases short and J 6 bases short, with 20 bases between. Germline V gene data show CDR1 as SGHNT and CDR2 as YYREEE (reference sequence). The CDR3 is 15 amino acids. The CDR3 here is CASSPEGAADAEQYF. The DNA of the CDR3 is TGTGCCAGCAGCCCGGAGGGAGCAGCGGATGCCGAGCAGTACTTC.

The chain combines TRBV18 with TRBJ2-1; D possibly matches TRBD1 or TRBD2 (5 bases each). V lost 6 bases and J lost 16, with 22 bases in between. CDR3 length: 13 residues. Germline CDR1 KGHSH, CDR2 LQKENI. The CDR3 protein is CASSRDGGHDLFF. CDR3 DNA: TGTGCCAGCTCCCGGGACGGCGGCCACGATTTATTCTTC.

CDR3 sequence reads: CASSFRQGEPEAFF. The CDR3 DNA sequence: TGTGCCAGCAGCTTCCGACAGGGGGAGCCTGAAGCTTTCTTT. The gene calls are TRBV7-9 and TRBJ1-1; 9 bases are shared with TRBD1. The J segment lost 6 bases and the V segment lost 3 bases, leaving 5 bases of the junction unmatched. The length of the CDR3 is 14 residues. The V gene's germline CDR1 is SEHNR and CDR2 FQNEAQ (reference sequence).

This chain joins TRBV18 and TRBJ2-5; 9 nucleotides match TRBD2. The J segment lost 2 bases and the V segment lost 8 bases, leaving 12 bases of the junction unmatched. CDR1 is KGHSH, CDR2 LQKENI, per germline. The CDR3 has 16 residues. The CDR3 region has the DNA TGTGCCAGCACCCCTTCGGAGCTAGCGGGACAAGAGACCCAGTACTTC. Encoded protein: CASTPSELAGQETQYF.

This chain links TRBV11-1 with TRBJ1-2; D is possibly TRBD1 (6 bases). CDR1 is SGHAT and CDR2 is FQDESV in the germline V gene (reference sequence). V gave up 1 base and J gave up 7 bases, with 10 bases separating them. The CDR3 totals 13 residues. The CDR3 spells CASSLGYRAGYTF. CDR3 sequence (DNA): TGTGCCAGCAGCTTAGGATACAGGGCTGGCTACACCTTC.

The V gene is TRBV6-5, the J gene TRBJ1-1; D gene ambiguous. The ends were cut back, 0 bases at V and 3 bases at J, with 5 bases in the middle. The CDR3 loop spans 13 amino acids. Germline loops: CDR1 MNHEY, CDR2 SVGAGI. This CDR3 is CASSYSDYTEAFF. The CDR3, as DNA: TGTGCCAGCAGTTACTCGGACTACACTGAAGCTTTCTTT.

CDR3 in DNA: TGTGCCAGCAGGACCCAGGACGGTCGCAATGAGCAGTTCTTC. Residues: CASRTQDGRNEQFF. The gene calls are TRBV5-6 and TRBJ2-1, with D unresolved. This CDR3 spans 14 amino acids. Per the germline V gene, CDR1 is SGHDT and CDR2 is YYEEEE. Trimming pared 5 bases from V and 6 bases from J, leaving 15 bases between. Looking up the rest from reference TRBV5-6 and TRBJ2-1 gives the full variable domain: DAGVTQSPTHLIKTRGQQVTLRCSPKSGHDTVSWYQQALGQGPQFIFQYYEEEERQRGNFPDRFSGHQFPNYSSELNVNALLLGDSALYLCASRTQDGRNEQFFGPGTRLTVL.

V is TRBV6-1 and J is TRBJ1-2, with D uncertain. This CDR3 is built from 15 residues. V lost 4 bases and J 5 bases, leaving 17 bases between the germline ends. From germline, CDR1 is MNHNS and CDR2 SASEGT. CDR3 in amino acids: CASSAGAPVLYGYTF. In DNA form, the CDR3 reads TGTGCCAGCAGTGCGGGAGCCCCAGTACTATATGGCTACACCTTC.

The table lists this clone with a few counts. CDR3 DNA sequence: TGTGCCAGCAGCCCCGTGAACCGGGCAGGGACAGATACGCAGTATTTT. Translation: CASSPVNRAGTDTQYF. This chain joins TRBV5-4 and TRBJ2-3; TRBD1 is a possible D gene (5 bases). V was pared by 4 bases and J by 3 bases, with 18 bases between. The length of the CDR3 is 16 residues. Germline lookup yields CDR1 SGHNT and CDR2 YYREEE (reference sequence).

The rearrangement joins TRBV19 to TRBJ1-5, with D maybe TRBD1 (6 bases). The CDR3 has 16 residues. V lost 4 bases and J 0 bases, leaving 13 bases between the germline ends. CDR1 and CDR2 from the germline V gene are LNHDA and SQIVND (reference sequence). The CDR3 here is CASSSGGGFSNQPQHF. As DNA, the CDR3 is TGTGCCAGTAGTAGTGGGGGCGGCTTTAGCAATCAGCCCCAGCATTTT.

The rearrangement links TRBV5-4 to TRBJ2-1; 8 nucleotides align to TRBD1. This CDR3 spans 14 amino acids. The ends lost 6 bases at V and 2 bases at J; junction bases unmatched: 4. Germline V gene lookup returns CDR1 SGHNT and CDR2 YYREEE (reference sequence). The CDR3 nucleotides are TGTGCCAGCAAATCGGGACAGGCCTACAATGAGCAGTTCTTC. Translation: CASKSGQAYNEQFF.

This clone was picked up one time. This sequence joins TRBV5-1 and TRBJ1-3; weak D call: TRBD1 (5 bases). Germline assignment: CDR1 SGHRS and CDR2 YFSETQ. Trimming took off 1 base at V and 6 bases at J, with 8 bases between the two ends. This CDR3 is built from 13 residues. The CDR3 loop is CASSLQGENTIYF. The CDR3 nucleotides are TGCGCCAGCAGCTTGCAGGGCGAAAACACCATATATTTT. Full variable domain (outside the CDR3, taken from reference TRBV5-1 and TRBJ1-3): KAGVTQTPRYLIKTRGQQVTLSCSPISGHRSVSWYQQTPGQGLQFLFEYFSETQRNKGNFPGRFSGRQFSNSRSEMNVSTLELGDSALYLCASSLQGENTIYFGEGSWLTVV.

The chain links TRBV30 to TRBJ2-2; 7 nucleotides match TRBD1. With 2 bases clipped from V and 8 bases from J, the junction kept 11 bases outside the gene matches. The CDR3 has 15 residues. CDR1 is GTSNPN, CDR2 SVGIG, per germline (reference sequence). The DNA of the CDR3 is TGTGCCTGGAGTTTCATGGACAGGCAGATTGGGGAGCTGTTTTTT. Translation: CAWSFMDRQIGELFF. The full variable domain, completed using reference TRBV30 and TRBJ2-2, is SQTIHQWPATLVQPVGSPLSLECTVEGTSNPNLYWYRQAAGRGLQLLFYSVGIGQISSEVPQNLSASRPQDRQFILSSKKLLLSDSGFYLCAWSFMDRQIGELFFGEGSRLTVL.

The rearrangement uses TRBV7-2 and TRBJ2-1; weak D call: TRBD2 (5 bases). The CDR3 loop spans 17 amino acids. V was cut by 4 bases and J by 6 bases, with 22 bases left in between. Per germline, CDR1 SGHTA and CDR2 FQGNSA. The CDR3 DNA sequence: TGTGCCAGCAGCTCCCGGATTAGCGTAGGTCTGGGCAATGAGCAGTTCTTC. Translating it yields CASSSRISVGLGNEQFF.

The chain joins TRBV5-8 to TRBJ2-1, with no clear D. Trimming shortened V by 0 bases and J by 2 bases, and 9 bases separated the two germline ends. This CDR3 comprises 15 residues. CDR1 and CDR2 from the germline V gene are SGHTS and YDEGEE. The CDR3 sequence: CASSLEGNPYNEQFF. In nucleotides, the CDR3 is TGTGCCAGCAGCTTGGAAGGGAACCCCTACAATGAGCAGTTCTTC.

DNA for the CDR3: TGTGCCAGCAGCTACCCCGGGGTTACATACGAGCAGTACTTC. Translating it yields CASSYPGVTYEQYF. The chain links TRBV13 to TRBJ2-7; D may be TRBD2 (5 bases). CDR1 and CDR2 from the germline V gene are PRHDT and FYEKMQ (reference sequence). The CDR3 runs to 14 residues. V shed 4 bases and J shed 4 bases, with 14 bases lying between them. Full variable domain (missing parts from reference TRBV13 and TRBJ2-7): AAGVIQSPRHLIKEKRETATLKCYPIPRHDTVYWYQQGPGQDPQFLISFYEKMQSDKGSIPDRFSAQQFSDYHSELNMSSLELGDSALYFCASSYPGVTYEQYFGPGTRLTVT.